This T cell receptor beta chain was found in a study of cytomegalovirus exposure and HLA in healthy donors. Regarding this clone: The antigen is unknown.

Both 60 Vbeta primers and 13 Jbeta primers went into the PCR. Authors' methods: The authors later counted around 80 million unique TCR beta chains, some 11 million of them shared. Sequencing used immunoSEQ multiplex PCR; TCRdb keeps in-frame clones, though not all of them. The V and J calls and clone size were taken over from that table, and D and trimming were inferred from the DNA. The sample includes about 130,000 clones, 50% to 75% seen only once; the top ten take 2.4%. Per germline, CDR1 SGHTA and CDR2 FQGNSA. The CDR3 spans 14 residues. V lost 5 bases and J lost 5, with 15 bases in between. General observations from the study: Reportedly, HLA-A and HLA-B alleles of most subjects were accurately predicted from TCR beta. No immune exposure information besides CMV serostatus was available.

This TCR was sampled from a middle-aged woman in good health and CMV-seronegative. Sequencing was done on a sample of PBMCs. The chain has TRBV7-2 and TRBJ2-5; D is unresolved. CDR3 in amino acids: CASSPTLGGETQYF. The CDR3 bases are TGTGCCAGCAGCCCGACCCTAGGTGGGGAGACCCAGTACTTC.